This is a list of T cell receptor beta chains from one sample in a study of shared clonotypes between healthy human individuals. The table came from immunoSEQ multiplex PCR; TCRdb's copy has only in-frame clones and leaves some out. The repertoire holds some 660,000 clones, with 55% to 85% as singletons. What was sequenced was memory CD4+ T cells sorted from blood. These receptors came from a woman aged 25 to 45 in good health. CDR3s leave out the opening cysteine and the closing phenylalanine or tryptophan. A D gene is named only where the DNA matches it firmly.

CDR3aa	v_gene	j_gene	d_gene
ASTRDNTRVNQPQH	TRBV2	TRBJ1-5	NA
ASSYGIGQETQY	TRBV7-7	TRBJ2-5	NA
ASSYVAGGPDEQY	TRBV11-2	TRBJ2-7	TRBD2
ASSELDSLDQPQH	TRBV6-1	TRBJ1-5	NA
ASSFRLAGGPGVHEQY	TRBV27	TRBJ2-7	TRBD2
ASRPSTTNTGELF	TRBV5-1	TRBJ2-2	NA
ASSFKLTEAF	TRBV7-8	TRBJ1-1	NA
ASSQDGGKTQY	TRBV4-1	TRBJ2-5	NA
ASSRDSNNSPLH	TRBV7-9	TRBJ1-6	TRBD1
ASSQDQGTGLAGYT	TRBV4-1	TRBJ1-2	TRBD1
ASSVVGAGGNQPQH	TRBV19	TRBJ1-5	NA
ASSLQGSPQH	TRBV5-8	TRBJ1-5	TRBD1
ASSARTSGRIEQF	TRBV2	TRBJ2-1	TRBD2
SVEAGGDTQY	TRBV29-1	TRBJ2-3	TRBD2
AWSESGELF	TRBV30	TRBJ2-2	NA
ASSEEWGQGAQPQH	TRBV6-1	TRBJ1-5	TRBD1
ASSLLRGGQF	TRBV28	TRBJ2-1	NA
ASRAEAGEQY	TRBV6-6	TRBJ2-5	TRBD2
ASSRNNARDTQY	TRBV28	TRBJ2-3	NA
ASSPWTKSGELF	TRBV28	TRBJ2-2	NA
ASSVDSGRQPQH	TRBV9	TRBJ1-5	NA
ASSLRGGDGYT	TRBV5-5	TRBJ1-2	NA